This TCR beta chain was recorded in a study of blood T cells in healthy people across ages. Regarding the study as a whole: With age, beta diversity per million T cells declined roughly linearly, significantly by approximately 41.

PCR was performed a second time for about 6 to 12 cycles using a sample-barcoded 5' primer and a J-beta primer mix. Each TCR beta cDNA got a 12-nucleotide random molecular identifier. Each CDR3 protein is one row after TCRdb ran MiXCR on the 5' RACE reads. The top ten clones hold about a third of a sample with roughly 680,000 distinct CDR3 sequences, more than 40% of them seen once. About this clonotype itself: The antigen is undetermined.

In germline, CDR1 is SEHNR, CDR2 FQNEAQ (reference sequence). CDR3 size: 13 residues. V lost 11 bases, J lost 2 bases, and 13 bases lay in between. The chain is built from TRBV7-9 and TRBJ2-1, with D perhaps matching TRBD2 (6 bases). What was sequenced was blood. The sequence came from an older woman in good health. CDR3 nucleotide sequence: TGTGCCCCGTGGACGGGAGCCTACAATGAGCAGTTCTTC. Its translation: CAPWTGAYNEQFF. Full variable domain (remainder filled in from reference TRBV7-9 and TRBJ2-1): DTGVSQNPRHKITKRGQNVTFRCDPISEHNRLYWYRQTLGQGPEFLTYFQNEAQLEKSRLLSDRFSAERPKGSFSTLEIQRTEQGDSAMYLCAPWTGAYNEQFFGPGTRLTVL.